These 18 T cell receptor beta chains originate from one sample sequenced in a study of identical twins. Using its own MiXCR run on the 5' RACE reads, TCRdb lists one record per CDR3 protein. The repertoire holds approximately 500,000 distinct CDR3 sequences, with 12% to 15% as singletons. These data are also associated with another study on yellow fever vaccine responses in identical twins.

Sequencing used CD4+ T cells sorted from blood. These receptors were collected from a woman between 18 and 29 years old in good health.

The J gene is TRBJ2-5, the V gene TRBV5-1, with 9 bases that match TRBD1. J was trimmed by 1 base and V by 4 bases; bases with no gene match: 17. This CDR3 spans 19 amino acids. Germline-derived CDR1 and CDR2 are SGHRS and YFSETQ. The CDR3: CASSRPRTGALYPQETQYF. Here the CDR3 DNA reads TGCGCCAGCAGCCGGCCCCGGACAGGGGCCCTCTACCCCCAAGAGACCCAGTACTTC. The entire variable domain, with the rest obtained from reference TRBV5-1 and TRBJ2-5, is as follows: KAGVTQTPRYLIKTRGQQVTLSCSPISGHRSVSWYQQTPGQGLQFLFEYFSETQRNKGNFPGRFSGRQFSNSRSEMNVSTLELGDSALYLCASSRPRTGALYPQETQYFGPGTRLLVL.

The V and J genes are TRBV3-1 and TRBJ2-7, with D possibly being TRBD2 (6 bases). This CDR3 is built from 15 residues. Germline V lookup: CDR1 LGHDT, CDR2 YNNKEL (reference sequence). The V end was cut by 1 base, the J end by 3 bases, with 13 bases between. The CDR3 spells CASSQAYGTYYEQYF. CDR3 in DNA: TGTGCCAGCAGCCAAGCCTACGGGACTTACTACGAGCAGTACTTC.

This clonotype was picked up a small number of times. This chain's CDR3 is CATESTDNQPQHF. The CDR3 DNA is TGTGCCACGGAGTCAACCGATAATCAGCCCCAGCATTTT. The chain uses TRBV10-3 and TRBJ1-5; D not resolved. The germline V gene has CDR1 ENHRY and CDR2 SYGVKD. Trimming removed 10 bases at V and 4 bases at J, with 14 bases between. The CDR3 is made up of 13 amino acids.

The chain joins TRBV7-7 to TRBJ2-1, with 8 bases lining up with TRBD1. CDR3 size: 15 residues. V was clipped by 5 bases and J by 2 bases; unmatched bases: 5. Germline assignment: CDR1 SSHAT and CDR2 FNYEAQ (reference sequence). CDR3 bases: TGTGCCAGCAGCGTGGACAGGGCTGCCTACAATGAGCAGTTCTTC. Protein product: CASSVDRAAYNEQFF.

This clonotype has at least ten counts. This chain links TRBV5-1 with TRBJ2-2; no reliable D call. CDR1 is SGHRS and CDR2 is YFSETQ in the germline V gene. V lost 2 bases to trimming and J lost 2 bases, with 10 bases between them. This CDR3 has 15 residues. The CDR3 DNA sequence: TGCGCCAGCAGCTTAAATAGCCCCAACACCGGGGAGCTGTTTTTT. Its translation is CASSLNSPNTGELFF.

This clonotype has a handful of counts. The CDR3 is CASSGVGPARRDIQYF. The DNA of the CDR3 is TGTGCCAGCAGTGGTGTCGGCCCGGCCCGGAGGGACATTCAGTACTTC. The rearrangement links TRBV25-1 to TRBJ2-4, with D perhaps matching TRBD2 (6 bases). Deletions cut 4 bases from V and 8 bases from J, with 21 bases between. The CDR3 has 16 amino acids. Looked up from germline, CDR1 is MGHDK and CDR2 is SYGVNS.

The V gene is TRBV15, the J gene TRBJ2-7; 9 bases are a match to TRBD2. The CDR3 runs to 17 residues. Germline CDR1 LNHNV, CDR2 YYDKDF (reference sequence). The trim removed 4 bases at V and 6 bases at J, leaving 16 bases unmatched. CDR3 protein: CATSKRYSGSGFGEQYF. In DNA, the CDR3 is TGTGCCACCAGCAAGAGATATAGCGGGAGTGGGTTCGGCGAGCAGTACTTC.

This clonotype was seen a few times. The rearrangement links TRBV5-1 to TRBJ2-1; D perhaps matches TRBD1 (7 bases). There are 16 residues in the CDR3. With 5 bases removed from V and 1 base from J, the gap between germline ends came to 16 bases. Germline V lookup: CDR1 SGHRS, CDR2 YFSETQ. The CDR3 coding sequence is TGCGCCAGCAGGGAGGGGGCCGCTCGGTCCTACAATGAGCAGTTCTTC. This codes for CASREGAARSYNEQFF.

This clonotype has only a few counts. The genes are TRBV12-3 or TRBV12-4 and TRBJ2-2; 9 bases are shared with TRBD1. The CDR3 spans 15 residues. V was clipped by 6 bases and J by 6 bases; unmatched bases: 8. The CDR3 sequence: CASSSGTGKSGELFF. The DNA of the CDR3 is TGTGCCAGCAGCTCCGGGACAGGGAAGTCCGGGGAGCTGTTTTTT.

The rearrangement joins TRBV2 to TRBJ2-5; D possibly matches TRBD1 or TRBD2 (6 bases each). V lost 6 bases and J lost 2, with 25 bases in between. The length of the CDR3 is 18 residues. CDR1 is SNHLY, CDR2 FYNNEI, per germline. CDR3 residues: CASSPMGGRVVSQETQYF. The CDR3 bases are TGTGCCAGCAGCCCGATGGGGGGCAGGGTCGTGAGTCAAGAGACCCAGTACTTC.

This clonotype was counted a few times. The chain employs TRBV3-1 and TRBJ1-1, with 8 bases lining up with TRBD1. The CDR3 totals 12 residues. The junction had 5 bases not matched to a gene; V was cut back by 2 bases and J by 12 bases. Germline V gene data show CDR1 as LGHDT and CDR2 as YNNKEL (reference sequence). The CDR3 reads CASSQRTGITFF. CDR3 nucleotides: TGTGCCAGCAGCCAAAGGACAGGGATAACTTTCTTT.

The sample holds many counts of this clonotype. This rearrangement joins TRBV5-1 to TRBJ1-1; D possibly corresponds to TRBD1 (5 bases). This CDR3 contains 17 residues. CDR1 is SGHRS, CDR2 YFSETQ, per germline. The V end lost 4 bases, the J end lost 0 bases, and 19 bases lay between the germline ends. CDR3 amino acids: CASSLVGGLLLNTEAFF. The CDR3, as DNA: TGCGCCAGCAGCCTGGTTGGGGGACTCTTACTGAACACTGAAGCTTTCTTT.

The CDR3 nucleotides read TGTGCCAGCAGCAGACAGGGTCAAGTTTTCACTGAAGCTTTCTTT. Protein product: CASSRQGQVFTEAFF. V and J are TRBV11-2 and TRBJ1-1; 7 bases are shared with TRBD1. Germline V CDR1 and CDR2: SGHAT, FQNNGV. V trimming: 5 bases; J trimming: 4 bases; junction bases outside the gene matches: 10. This CDR3 region has 15 residues.

This clonotype was picked up a small number of times. V and J are TRBV20-1 and TRBJ2-5; the match to TRBD2 covers 9 bases. The germline V gene encodes CDR1 DFQATT and CDR2 SNEGSKA (reference sequence). CDR3 length: 15 residues. Trimming cost V 0 bases and J 4 bases; bases outside gene matches: 6. The CDR3 bases are TGCAGTGCTAGAGATCCCAAAGCGGGGGGAGAGACCCAGTACTTC. Protein sequence: CSARDPKAGGETQYF.

This clonotype was recorded many times. The chain recombines TRBV20-1 with TRBJ2-3; 7 bases agree with TRBD2. There are 14 residues in the CDR3. With V trimmed by 1 base and J by 2 bases, 3 bases remained unmatched. CDR1 is DFQATT, CDR2 SNEGSKA, per germline (reference sequence). The CDR3 bases are TGCAGTGCTAGAGCGGGGGGATCCACAGATACGCAGTATTTT. Amino acid sequence: CSARAGGSTDTQYF.

This clonotype has at least ten counts. V usage is TRBV12-3 or TRBV12-4 and J usage is TRBJ1-2; 7 nucleotides match TRBD1. This CDR3 is built from 14 residues. Germline trimming cut 2 bases from V and 4 bases from J; bases unmatched to any gene: 4. The CDR3 DNA reads TGTGCCAGCAGTTTATTGGGGACAGTCTATGGCTACACCTTC. Protein product: CASSLLGTVYGYTF.

This clonotype was found a few times. The V call is TRBV6-1, the J call TRBJ2-3; the match to TRBD2 covers 10 bases. Germline CDR1 and CDR2: MNHNS and SASEGT. This CDR3 spans 17 amino acids. Germline trimming cut 2 bases from V and 5 bases from J; bases unmatched to any gene: 10. CDR3 nucleotides: TGTGCCAGCAGTGAATTGGTAGCGGGGGGCAGGGGAGATACGCAGTATTTT. This encodes CASSELVAGGRGDTQYF.

This rearrangement joins TRBV28 to TRBJ2-5; possible D gene TRBD1, 5 bases. Per the germline V gene, CDR1 is MDHEN and CDR2 is SYDVKM. The CDR3 sequence is 15 residues long. The V gene lost 5 bases and the J gene lost 4 bases, with 17 bases spanning the gap. The CDR3 region is CASSTFRGRVETQYF. Written as DNA, the CDR3 is TGTGCCAGCAGTACCTTCCGTGGCAGGGTAGAGACCCAGTACTTC.